This T cell receptor (beta chain) derives from a study of cytomegalovirus exposure and HLA in healthy donors. The CDR3 loop spans 14 amino acids. The V segment lost 7 bases and the J segment 5 bases; nucleotides outside the gene matches: 9. CDR1 and CDR2 from the germline V gene are SQVTM and ANQGSEA. PCR involved 60 Vbeta and 13 Jbeta primers. Here immunoSEQ multiplex PCR was the method, and the copy in TCRdb shows in-frame clones only, minus some. This sample's table reports about 200,000 clones. This receptor was obtained from a girl aged 2-9 years in good health and CMV-seropositive. This chain links TRBV29-1 with TRBJ2-2; 8 bases are a match to TRBD1. Material for sequencing was PBMCs. The CDR3 region is CSAHQGARTGELFF. The CDR3 nucleotides read TGCAGCGCGCATCAGGGGGCTCGAACCGGGGAGCTGTTTTTT.